Following are 6 T cell receptor beta chains from one sample sequenced in a study of blood T cell repertoires in COVID-19. Data came from immunoSEQ multiplex PCR; TCRdb stores just in-frame clones and leaves some out. The sample lists some 150,000 clones; 84% were seen once. Sequencing was done on a sample of peripheral blood. The receptors shown here come from a human donor in a cohort sampled during active COVID-19.

The chain is built from TRBV6-2 or TRBV6-3 and TRBJ2-4, with D tentatively TRBD2 (5 bases). The CDR3 runs 14 residues. Germline assignment: CDR1 MNHEY and CDR2 SVGEGT. V was clipped by 4 bases and J by 4 bases, with 11 bases between them. As DNA, the CDR3 is TGTGCCAGCAGTTCTGCGGGCAGTAAAAACATTCAGTACTTC. Its protein is CASSSAGSKNIQYF.

In this sample, this clone turned up once. The gene calls are TRBV4-3 and TRBJ2-5, with D tentatively TRBD2 (6 bases). The CDR3 runs 15 residues. Germline CDR1 reads LGHNA; CDR2 reads YSLEER. Trimming took off 1 base at V and 1 base at J, with 10 bases between the two ends. CDR3 in DNA: TGCGCCAGCAGCCAAGTAGGTAGCGGCCAAGAGACCCAGTACTTC. The encoded protein is CASSQVGSGQETQYF.

The V gene is TRBV7-2, the J gene TRBJ1-1, with D uncertain. Trimming removed 5 bases at V and 3 bases at J, with 10 bases between. CDR1 and CDR2 from the germline V gene are SGHTA and FQGNSA. This CDR3 is built from 13 residues. The CDR3 sequence is CASSLRGDTEAFF. The DNA for the CDR3 is TGTGCCAGCAGCCTTCGCGGGGACACTGAAGCTTTCTTT.

The chain uses TRBV10-3 and TRBJ1-3, with D perhaps matching TRBD1 (6 bases). CDR3 size: 16 residues. The V end lost 4 bases, the J end lost 0 bases, and 13 bases lay between the germline ends. Looked up from germline, CDR1 is ENHRY and CDR2 is SYGVKD. CDR3: CAISVSGTNSGNTIYF. DNA for the CDR3: TGTGCCATCAGTGTTTCCGGGACAAACTCTGGAAACACCATATATTTT.

DNA of the CDR3: TGTGCCAGCAGCTTCCGACACTACGAGCAGTACTTC. Amino acid sequence: CASSFRHYEQYF. The chain employs TRBV11-3 and TRBJ2-7; D gene ambiguous. CDR3 length equals 12 residues. Germline CDR1 is SGHNT and CDR2 is YENEEA. V was cut by 3 bases and J by 3 bases, with 6 bases left in between.

J is TRBJ1-1 and V is TRBV2; 9 bases are shared with TRBD1. CDR3 length equals 14 residues. With 6 bases clipped from V and 4 bases from J, the junction kept 6 bases outside the gene matches. Germline assignment: CDR1 SNHLY and CDR2 FYNNEI. CDR3 DNA sequence: TGTGCCAGCAGCTCACAGGGGGCGAGCACTGAAGCTTTCTTT. The encoded protein is CASSSQGASTEAFF.